The 23 T cell receptor beta chains below were found in one sample sequenced in a study of CD8+ T cells in alopecia areata. Treatment defined: oral pan-JAK inhibitor, 5-10 mg twice daily. After isolation, RNA underwent reverse transcription to generate cDNA as the sequencing template. TCRdb's table, derived via immunoSEQ multiplex PCR, lists solely in-frame clones and lacks some. The sample comprises roughly 280,000 clones, around three fifths of which are singletons, and about 0.93% rests with the top ten. The sequenced sample was CD4+ T cells sorted from blood, obtained around week 52, from a patient treated with tofacitinib. Every receptor here comes from a human donor with alopecia areata.

The CDR3 DNA follows: TGTGCCAGCAGCATACAGAGCTACGAGCAGTACTTC. This sequence encodes CASSIQSYEQYF. This rearrangement joins TRBV5-6 to TRBJ2-7; D unresolved. The CDR3 extends over 12 amino acids. Trimming cost V 4 bases and J 3 bases, with 8 bases left between them. CDR1 SGHDT and CDR2 YYEEEE come from the germline V gene.

The chain employs TRBV7-9 and TRBJ2-7; TRBD2 agrees at 8 bases. The V and J ends lost 3 bases and 6 bases, in that order; junction bases with no gene match: 7. The germline V gene encodes CDR1 SEHNR and CDR2 FQNEAQ (reference sequence). The CDR3 has 14 amino acids. CDR3 residues: CASSFVGLAPEQYF. Written as DNA, the CDR3 is TGTGCCAGCAGCTTCGTAGGACTAGCTCCCGAGCAGTACTTC.

The chain employs TRBV7-2 and TRBJ1-2; no definite D call. This CDR3 spans 13 amino acids. The germline CDR1 and CDR2 sequences are SGHTA and FQGNSA. Deletions cut 6 bases from V and 4 bases from J, with 12 bases between. CDR3 amino acids: CASRPPAGYGYTF. The CDR3 nucleotides read TGTGCCAGCAGGCCCCCGGCGGGCTATGGCTACACCTTC. Full variable domain (outside the CDR3, taken from reference TRBV7-2 and TRBJ1-2): GAGVSQSPSNKVTEKGKDVELRCDPISGHTALYWYRQSLGQGLEFLIYFQGNSAPDKSGLPSDRFSAERTGGSVSTLTIQRTQQEDSAVYLCASRPPAGYGYTFGSGTRLTVV.

A single count supports this clone. The rearrangement uses TRBV5-1 and TRBJ2-1; no clear D gene. CDR3 length: 14 amino acids. V shed 0 bases and J shed 5 bases, with 9 bases lying between them. From germline, CDR1 is SGHRS and CDR2 YFSETQ. The DNA for the CDR3 is TGCGCCAGCAGCTTGGACCACCGAAACAATGAGCAGTTCTTC. As protein: CASSLDHRNNEQFF.

This clone was picked up many times. V is TRBV14 and J is TRBJ1-2; D call uncertain. Trimming took 3 bases from V and 4 from J, leaving 9 bases between them. CDR3 length equals 13 residues. The germline V gene has CDR1 SGHDN and CDR2 FVKESK. CDR3 loop: CASSHGPSYGYTF. In DNA form, the CDR3 reads TGTGCCAGCAGCCACGGCCCTAGCTATGGCTACACCTTC.

The genes are TRBV6-5 and TRBJ2-1; perhaps D is TRBD1 or TRBD2 (5 bases each). Germline CDR1 reads MNHEY; CDR2 reads SVGAGI. CDR3 length: 13 residues. V gave up 7 bases and J gave up 3 bases, with 10 bases separating them. DNA of the CDR3: TGTGCCAGCACCCGGGACCGCTACAATGAGCAGTTCTTC. Amino acids: CASTRDRYNEQFF.

The rearrangement uses TRBV7-9 and TRBJ2-1; the D is unclear. V was pared by 2 bases and J by 0 bases, with 11 bases between. CDR3 length: 16 amino acids. Germline V CDR1 and CDR2: SEHNR, FQNEAQ (reference sequence). The CDR3: CASSLLGISSYNEQFF. The CDR3 nucleotides read TGTGCCAGCAGCTTATTGGGCATCAGCTCCTACAATGAGCAGTTCTTC.

There are a few counts of this clone. In the same sample, other DNA sequences code for this CDR3. CDR3 residues: CSVRGNTEAFF. The CDR3, as DNA: TGCAGCGTTCGCGGAAACACTGAAGCTTTCTTT. The chain is built from TRBV29-1 and TRBJ1-1; D unclear. Trimming took 5 bases from V and 2 from J, leaving 6 bases between them. This CDR3 spans 11 amino acids. Germline values: CDR1 SQVTM, CDR2 ANQGSEA.

The J gene is TRBJ2-6, the V gene TRBV14; 7 nucleotides agree with TRBD1. This CDR3 spans 18 amino acids. V was clipped by 4 bases and J by 1 base; unmatched bases: 10. From germline, CDR1 is SGHDN and CDR2 FVKESK. CDR3 in DNA: TGTGCCAGCAGCCTTCGACAGGGATCTTTTTCTGGGGCCAACGTCCTGACTTTC. Translated: CASSLRQGSFSGANVLTF.

This rearrangement joins TRBV29-1 to TRBJ2-1, with 7 positions matching TRBD1. The germline V gene has CDR1 SQVTM and CDR2 ANQGSEA. V shed 1 base, J shed 3 bases, and the junction held 9 bases outside the gene matches. CDR3 size: 16 residues. The CDR3 sequence: CSVEAGDSPLYNEQFF. The CDR3 nucleotides are TGCAGCGTTGAAGCCGGGGACAGTCCTCTCTACAATGAGCAGTTCTTC.

This clone has only a few counts. The genes are TRBV4-3 and TRBJ2-2; D might be TRBD1 (6 bases). Germline V gene data show CDR1 as LGHNA and CDR2 as YSLEER. With 0 bases removed from V and 6 bases from J, the gap between germline ends came to 11 bases. This CDR3 spans 15 amino acids. This CDR3 is CASSQDRGIPGELFF. In nucleotides, the CDR3 is TGCGCCAGCAGCCAAGACAGGGGAATCCCCGGGGAGCTGTTTTTT.

Concerning this clone: Different DNA sequences within this sample yield the same CDR3. The chain combines TRBV30 with TRBJ1-1, with D unresolved. This CDR3 spans 12 amino acids. Trimming took 2 bases from V and 1 from J, leaving 5 bases between them. Per germline, CDR1 GTSNPN and CDR2 SVGIG (reference sequence). The CDR3 DNA sequence: TGTGCCTGGAGTAGACAGAACACTGAAGCTTTCTTT. The encoded protein is CAWSRQNTEAFF.

The chain is built from TRBV9 and TRBJ1-2; D gene ambiguous. The CDR3 contains 14 residues. Per the germline V gene, CDR1 is SGDLS and CDR2 is YYNGEE. Trimming took off 0 bases at V and 7 bases at J, with 13 bases between the two ends. The CDR3 here is CASSVGQARGGYTF. CDR3 sequence (DNA): TGTGCCAGCAGCGTAGGCCAGGCCCGTGGTGGCTACACCTTC.

In its sample, this clone was seen a few times. The chain employs TRBV7-2 and TRBJ2-2; perhaps TRBD2 as D (6 bases). Germline V gene data show CDR1 as SGHTA and CDR2 as FQGNSA. V lost 4 bases, J lost 5 bases, and 8 bases lay in between. The CDR3 spans 13 residues. The CDR3 is CASSYRGTGELFF. In DNA form, the CDR3 reads TGTGCCAGCAGCTACCGGGGGACCGGGGAGCTGTTTTTT.

This clone occurred a few times. This chain joins TRBV25-1 and TRBJ2-7; TRBD1 might be the D (5 bases). The CDR3 loop spans 12 amino acids. Germline V gene lookup returns CDR1 MGHDK and CDR2 SYGVNS. Trimming stripped 4 bases from V and 4 bases from J, with 8 bases between. The CDR3 bases are TGTGCCAGCAGTGGTTCAGGGTACGAGCAGTACTTC. Amino acid sequence: CASSGSGYEQYF.

This chain links TRBV4-2 with TRBJ1-5; D not resolved. This CDR3 is 17 amino acids long. In germline, CDR1 is LGHNA, CDR2 YNFKEQ. V was pared by 0 bases and J by 2 bases, with 14 bases between. CDR3 nucleotides: TGTGCCAGCAGCCAAGATGTGGAAGAAAGGGGCAATCAGCCCCAGCATTTT. Translation: CASSQDVEERGNQPQHF.

The chain uses TRBV5-1 and TRBJ1-1, with TRBD1 as a possible D gene (5 bases). Germline V gene lookup returns CDR1 SGHRS and CDR2 YFSETQ. The V and J ends lost 4 bases and 1 base respectively, with 11 bases between them. CDR3 length: 14 residues. CDR3 region: CASSPGTSNTEAFF. CDR3 DNA: TGCGCCAGCAGCCCCGGGACGTCGAACACTGAAGCTTTCTTT.

Only a few counts were recorded for this clone. V gene TRBV5-1 combines with J gene TRBJ2-7, with D possibly TRBD2 on 5 matching bases. This CDR3 is 14 amino acids long. Trimming took 4 bases from V and 5 from J, leaving 16 bases between them. Germline V gene sequence: CDR1 SGHRS, CDR2 YFSETQ. The DNA of the CDR3 is TGCGCCAGCAGCCTGGCGGGCCCGGGTGACGAGCAGTACTTC. Translated, it gives CASSLAGPGDEQYF. Looking up the rest from reference TRBV5-1 and TRBJ2-7 gives the full variable domain: KAGVTQTPRYLIKTRGQQVTLSCSPISGHRSVSWYQQTPGQGLQFLFEYFSETQRNKGNFPGRFSGRQFSNSRSEMNVSTLELGDSALYLCASSLAGPGDEQYFGPGTRLTVT.

The V call is TRBV30, the J call TRBJ2-3; a weak D match, TRBD1 (5 bases). The germline gives CDR1 GTSNPN, CDR2 SVGIG (reference sequence). Trimming removed 0 bases at V and 5 bases at J, with 12 bases between. The CDR3 runs 14 residues. The CDR3 reads CAWSVLTGIDTQYF. The DNA of the CDR3 is TGTGCCTGGAGTGTACTAACAGGTATAGATACGCAGTATTTT.

V is TRBV10-3 and J is TRBJ1-4; weak D call: TRBD1 (5 bases). Looked up from germline, CDR1 is ENHRY and CDR2 is SYGVKD. V lost 3 bases, J lost 6 bases, and 11 bases lay in between. The CDR3 covers 14 residues. CDR3 bases: TGTGCCATCAGTGACTCGAGAGGGGATGAAAAACTGTTTTTT. Protein: CAISDSRGDEKLFF.

V gene TRBV29-1 combines with J gene TRBJ2-2, with TRBD1 matching 8 bases. The CDR3 spans 14 residues. Germline V lookup: CDR1 SQVTM, CDR2 ANQGSEA. The V segment lost 6 bases and the J segment 6 bases; nucleotides outside the gene matches: 9. The CDR3 protein is CSVGQGALPGELFF. Here the CDR3 DNA reads TGCAGCGTCGGGCAGGGGGCGCTTCCCGGGGAGCTGTTTTTT.

The chain links TRBV15 to TRBJ2-1; 8 bases are a match to TRBD1. The V gene end was trimmed by 5 bases and the J gene end by 6 bases; junction bases not matched to a gene: 6. The CDR3 covers 14 residues. Germline lookup yields CDR1 LNHNV and CDR2 YYDKDF (reference sequence). In DNA form, the CDR3 reads TGTGCCACCAGCCTTCAGACAGGGGTCAATGAGCAGTTCTTC. Translated: CATSLQTGVNEQFF.

The V and J genes are TRBV6-1 and TRBJ2-4, with D perhaps matching TRBD2 (6 bases). The CDR3 is made up of 13 amino acids. In germline, CDR1 is MNHNS, CDR2 SASEGT. V shed 2 bases and J shed 7 bases, with 9 bases lying between them. The CDR3 loop reads CASSERRGNIQYF. For the CDR3, the DNA is TGTGCCAGCAGTGAACGGCGGGGCAACATTCAGTACTTC.